The 3 T cell receptor beta chains below all came from one sample that was sequenced in a study of blood T cell repertoires in COVID-19. The protocol was immunoSEQ multiplex PCR, while the TCRdb copy is restricted to in-frame clones and leaves out a portion. The sample shows about 210,000 clones, around four fifths of them seen only once. The material sequenced was peripheral blood. These receptors were obtained from a woman aged 45-60 years with active or convalescent COVID-19.

This chain links TRBV3-1 (or the pseudogene TRBV3-2) with TRBJ2-1, with TRBD1 as a possible D gene (5 bases). Germline V CDR1 and CDR2: LGHDT, YNNKEL (reference sequence). The CDR3 sequence is 15 residues long. Trimming removed 1 base at V and 1 base at J, with 8 bases between. CDR3 in DNA: TGTGCCAGCAGCCAAGTCAGGGATTCCTACAATGAGCAGTTCTTC. As protein: CASSQVRDSYNEQFF.

The V call is TRBV19, the J call TRBJ1-1; D is unresolved. The CDR3 is made up of 18 amino acids. Deletions cut 4 bases from V and 2 bases from J, with 23 bases between. Per the germline V gene, CDR1 is LNHDA and CDR2 is SQIVND (reference sequence). CDR3 residues: CASSKPLLTRYLNTEAFF. CDR3 in DNA: TGTGCCAGTAGTAAACCCCTACTTACCCGCTACCTTAACACTGAAGCTTTCTTT.

This clone has only one observation. The V and J genes are TRBV5-1 and TRBJ2-7; possibly TRBD2 for D (6 bases). The V gene's germline CDR1 is SGHRS and CDR2 YFSETQ. Trimming took 4 bases from V and 2 from J, leaving 22 bases between them. This CDR3 is 17 amino acids long. CDR3 sequence (DNA): TGCGCCAGCAGCGTAAACCCAGACCTCGCGGGAACCTACGAGCAGTACTTC. Its translation: CASSVNPDLAGTYEQYF.